These T cell receptor beta chains were read from a single sample in a study of tumor-infiltrating lymphocytes in oesophageal squamous cell carcinoma. TCRdb reprocessed the PCR reads with MiXCR, giving one entry per CDR3 protein. The sample has over 10,000 distinct CDR3 sequences; 51% are singletons. The sample taken for sequencing was blood. Receptor source: a female donor with esophageal squamous cell carcinoma. The CDR3 runs from the conserved cysteine through the conserved F or W. A D gene is named only where the DNA matches it firmly. A row's size may be missing; if present it is once, few, many or a size class.

v_call	cdr3_length	j_call	d_call	clone_size	cdr3_aa
TRBV5-1	13	NA	NA	NA	CASSQGEMEPQHF
TRBV7-4	14	NA	TRBD1	NA	CASSQADRRTEAFF
TRBV2	14	TRBJ1-4	TRBD1	many	CASSQQGAGEKLFF
TRBV7-3	15	NA	TRBD2	NA	CASSFGLAGGKEQFF
TRBV5-1	13	TRBJ1-1	TRBD1	many	CASSPDRGPGAFF
TRBV28	13	TRBJ2-3	NA	once	CASNPTDTDTQYF
TRBV7-8	13	NA	NA	NA	CASRSGTHYEQYF
TRBV9	13	TRBJ1-4	NA	NA	CASSTSTNEKLFF
TRBV4-2	11	TRBJ2-7	NA	few	CASSRREEQYF
TRBV7-4	13	NA	NA	NA	CASSLAPVGELFF
TRBV2	15	TRBJ1-4	NA	NA	CASREDSLINEKLFF
TRBV11-3	15	TRBJ2-1	NA	many	CASSRLGSSYNEQFF
TRBV11-2	17	TRBJ2-7	TRBD2	few	CASSRWATSGAEYEQYF
TRBV4-1	15	TRBJ1-4	NA	many	CASSHKVATNEKLFF
TRBV7-9	15	TRBJ2-1	NA	NA	CASSLGRATGNEQFF
TRBV7-9	17	TRBJ2-1	TRBD1	many	CASSSRTGTGTRNEQFF
TRBV7-6	16	TRBJ2-4	NA	NA	CASSLQGLKAKNIQYF
TRBV30	17	TRBJ2-5	NA	NA	CAWSVRLGIGVGETQYF
TRBV28	13	NA	NA	NA	CASSLPRTQTQYF
TRBV6-4	14	TRBJ2-4	TRBD1	NA	CASSDSSGGNERFF
TRBV7-2	13	NA	TRBD1	few	CASRRDRDYEQYF
TRBV7-8	14	TRBJ1-2	TRBD1	NA	CASSFKQGNYGYTF
TRBV19	15	TRBJ2-4	TRBD2	many	CASRVSGDGRDIQYF
TRBV7-3	16	TRBJ2-7	NA	medium-sized	CASSPGGGRSGNEQYF
TRBV28	17	TRBJ1-1	NA	few	CASSLFPQGSGSTEAFF
TRBV28	14	NA	NA	many	CASSLVTGKNEQYF
TRBV12-3/TRBV12-4	15	TRBJ2-3	TRBD2	NA	CASRLSGAGTDTQYF